This T cell receptor (beta chain) was found in a study of shared clonotypes between healthy human individuals. Naive CD8 populations comprised CD45RO-negative cells positively selected for CCR7, excluding terminally differentiated effector memory CD45RA+ cells. The donors were adults (healthy and HIV-negative) with no recent acute infections or vaccinations. A word on this clone: What it binds is unknown.

Looked up from germline, CDR1 is MNHEY and CDR2 is SVGAGI. Trimming at V came to 5 bases and at J to 6 bases, leaving 5 bases not matched to a gene. This CDR3 comprises 14 residues. Study outcomes and limitations: Memory subsets generally showed lower estimated richness than naive subsets.

Sequencing was performed with immunoSEQ multiplex PCR; in TCRdb, only in-frame clones are kept and a portion is missing. The sample comprises more than 2 million clones, roughly 94% of which are singletons, and more than 0.95% rests with the top ten. The sequence was collected from a man aged 18 to 35 in good health. V gene TRBV6-5 combines with J gene TRBJ1-4, with 8 bases identical to TRBD1. What was sequenced was naive CD8+ T cells sorted from blood. The CDR3 DNA reads TGTGCCAGCAGTCAGACAGGGGAGGATGAAAAACTGTTTTTT. Its translation is CASSQTGEDEKLFF.